This T cell receptor (beta chain) originates from a study of shared clonotypes between healthy human individuals. Regarding the study as a whole: Exclusively blood specimens were collected; tissue repertoires likely differ. Among non-shared clonotypes, generation probabilities were lower than among those shared by all four donors.

In the case of this clone: What it binds is not known.

The CDR3 length is 13 residues. Germline-derived CDR1 and CDR2 are GTSNPN and SVGIG (reference sequence). Trimming removed 4 bases from V and 6 bases from J, with 12 bases in between. Sequencing was performed with immunoSEQ multiplex PCR; in TCRdb, only in-frame clones are kept and a portion is missing. Of under 600,000 clones in the sample, less than 98% are singletons; the top ten hold 0.055% to 0.07%. The specimen was naive CD4+ T cells sorted from blood. Subset denoted: CD45RA+ positively selected. This rearrangement joins TRBV30 to TRBJ2-2; a weak D match, TRBD2 (6 bases). The receptor was derived from a woman aged 25 to 39 in good health. CDR3 nucleotides: TGTGCCTGGAAAACGGGAGTGGCCGGGGAGCTGTTTTTT. Amino acid sequence: CAWKTGVAGELFF.